This T cell receptor (beta chain) stems from a study of blood T cells in healthy people across ages. Researchers report isolating at least 6.5 million PBMCs per sample. Per individual sample, total RNA of at least 5.5 micrograms was extracted. Using a J-beta primer mix together with a sample-barcoded 5' primer, a second PCR was run for roughly 6 to 12 cycles. TCRdb independently ran MiXCR on the 5' RACE reads; one entry per CDR3 protein. In the table there are about 970,000 distinct CDR3 sequences, roughly 50% of which are singletons. This clonotype appeared a few times. The V end was cut by 2 bases, the J end by 1 base, with 12 bases between. Germline V gene data show CDR1 as LGHDT and CDR2 as YNNKEL (reference sequence). The CDR3 loop spans 17 amino acids.

The chain has TRBV3-1 and TRBJ2-6; D is unresolved. This receptor was identified in a woman aged 60 to 75 in good health. The sample was blood. Here the CDR3 reads CASSQFLSISGANVLTF. Here the CDR3 DNA reads TGTGCCAGCAGCCAATTCCTTTCGATTTCTGGGGCCAACGTCCTGACTTTC.